This T cell receptor beta chain emerged from a study of shared clonotypes between healthy human individuals (dated by TCRdb to the early 2020s). Some background on the complete study: Three men and two women, aged 18 to 49 years, made up the cohort. For each donor, CD4 naive and CD4 memory were each given three plates, CD8 naive was given two plates, and CD8 memory was given one plate. To estimate repertoire size and how much clonotype sharing occurs between individuals, the study deeply sequenced the blood TCR repertoires of about five healthy adults. Libraries were prepared and TCR repertoires were sequenced by different laboratories using diverse techniques, in order to increase sequencing depth and limit assay-specific biases. Leukapheresis yielded between about 0.9 and 9 billion PBMCs per donor. Study-wide findings and limitations: Because the study included a small number of donors, the genetic and exposure-history diversity represented was limited. Pairwise subsampling indicated that sequencing depth was expected to affect the degree of clonotype sharing among donors. Only blood was sampled, and tissue TCR repertoires likely differ from those in blood. Naive subsets generally had larger estimated clonotype richness than memory subsets. Rarefaction of sorted-subset datasets indicated incomplete sequencing despite the large sequencing depth. Across a handful of donors, 5% to 6% of naive CD4, roughly 3.3% of naive CD8, 2% to 2.5% of memory CD4, and 0.4% of memory CD8 clonotypes were shared. Clonotypes shared by all four sorted-subset donors showed higher generation probabilities than non-shared clonotypes.

Trimming accounts for 5 bases at V and 5 bases at J, while the number of junction bases matched to no gene is 12. The CDR3 runs 15 residues from the cysteine to the phenylalanine. The read is trimmed to its CDR3 DNA, 45 bases read in frame from base 1. The CDR1 and CDR2 encoded by the germline V gene (reference sequence) are GTSNPN and SVGIG. Healthy HIV-negative adults with no recently reported acute infections or vaccinations were included as donors. Only Caucasian adults living in Nashville, Tennessee, USA were represented among the donors. CD4+ T cells were enriched through magnetic negative selection, after which naive cells were positively selected on CD45RA and the remaining negative fraction served as the memory subset. Blood was obtained by leukapheresis, after which PBMCs were separated by Ficoll-Histopaque density gradient centrifugation and cryopreserved in liquid nitrogen vapor phase. Analytical flow cytometry was used to check the purity and quantity of every magnetically sorted T cell population. Genomic DNA was isolated from each sorted fraction and quantified by UV absorbance on a Nanodrop 2000c.

On this clone: Its antigen is currently not known. No base-level quality is on record; no much larger clone is a single base apart.

TCR CDR3 regions were amplified from genomic DNA by multiplex PCR using the deep immunoSEQ assay. Genomic DNA extracted from each cell subset was distributed evenly over all wells of several immunoSEQ 96-well plates, and each plate served as one replicate. Each replicate PCR for sorted subsets received approximately 200 ng genomic DNA, equal to about 30,000 T cell genomes. Purified libraries were measured with a Qubit 3.0 fluorometer, size-checked on a Bioanalyzer 2100, and measured again with the KAPA Library Quantification kit. Every immunoSEQ 96-well plate was sequenced on a separate single-read 150-cycle Illumina NextSeq 550 flow cell. The original pipeline was this. Because the immunoSEQ output held only junctional sequences and lacked quality scores, the filtering could not match the filtering applied to full-length reads. To assign V/J genes and CDR3, sequences were annotated using PyIR, a Python wrapper for IgBLAST v1.9, with IMGT germline references. Reads with weak V/J assignments (E-value above 1e-6), missing CDR3, stop codons, out-of-frame junctions, or ambiguous translated residues were removed. A V3J clonotype was defined by an identical inferred V gene, J gene, and CDR3 amino acid sequence. Percentage overlap between repertoires was calculated by dividing the number of shared unique clonotypes by the size of the smaller repertoire. Three approaches were used to assess repertoire richness: RTK rarefaction, the Chao1 estimator, and Recon v2.1 estimates of unobserved clonotypes. OLGA was used to compute generation probabilities for all TCRbeta clonotypes that the gDNA method yielded from four donors. TCRdb provides this immuneACCESS table in a form limited to in-frame rearrangements. Some clones are lacking; in checked studies, under half of them reflect an unresolved V gene, and why the rest are absent is not known. V and J calls and clone size are as listed in that table; D and trimming were resolved from the DNA. The sample yields roughly 2,500,000 clones; roughly 93% were counted once. The leading ten clones occupy approximately 0.36% of the sample.

The chain is encoded by TRBV30 joined to TRBJ2-5; 9 bases in between match TRBD1. The sequence was collected from a man between 18 and 35 years old in good health. Some clones in this sample may be carry-over from other donors' samples. The sequenced sample consisted of naive CD4+ T cells from PBMCs. The cell subset or site label, as the study defines it: CD45RA+ positively selected. Here is the DNA: TGTGCCTGGGGCCCTCGGGACAGGGATAGGGAGACCCAGTACTTC. This yields the protein CAWGPRDRDRETQYF.